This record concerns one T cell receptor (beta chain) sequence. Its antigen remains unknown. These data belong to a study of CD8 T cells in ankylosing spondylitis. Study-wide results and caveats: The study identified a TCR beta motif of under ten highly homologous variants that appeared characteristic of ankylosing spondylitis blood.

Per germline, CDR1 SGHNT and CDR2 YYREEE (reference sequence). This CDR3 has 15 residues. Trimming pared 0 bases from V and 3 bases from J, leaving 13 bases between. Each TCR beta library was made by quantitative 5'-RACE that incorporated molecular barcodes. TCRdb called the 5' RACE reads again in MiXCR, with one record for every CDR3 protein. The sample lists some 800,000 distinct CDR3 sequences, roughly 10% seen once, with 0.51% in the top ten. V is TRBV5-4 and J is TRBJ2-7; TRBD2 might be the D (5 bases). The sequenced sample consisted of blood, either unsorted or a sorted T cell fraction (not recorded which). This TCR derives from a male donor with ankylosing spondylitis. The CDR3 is CASSLDPGGDYEQYF. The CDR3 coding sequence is TGTGCCAGCAGCTTGGACCCAGGAGGAGACTACGAGCAGTACTTC.